This is a list of T cell receptor beta chains from one sample in a study of cytomegalovirus exposure and HLA in healthy donors. Some clones are missing from TCRdb's copy, which holds only in-frame ones; the method was immunoSEQ multiplex PCR. The sample yields under 200,000 clones, 65% to 80% seen once. Sequencing was done on a sample of PBMCs. These receptors were collected from a woman aged 45 to 65 in good health and CMV-seropositive. Each CDR3 is given with its conserved first and last residue. The D gene is left open where the match is weak. Only part of the rows carry a size: once, few, many, or a class if the clone is expanded.

NA | TRBJ2-7 | TRBV15 | NA | TGTGCCACCAGCAGAGCGACTCCAATTAGCTCCTACGAGCAGTACTTC | CATSRATPISSYEQYF
few | TRBJ2-3 | TRBV20-1 | TRBD2 | TGCAGTGCTGGGACTAGCAGTACGCAGTATTTT | CSAGTSSTQYF
NA | TRBJ2-3 | TRBV6-6 | TRBD1 | TGTGCCAGCAGTTACACCCCGAGCAGGGGGCGCGATACGCAGTATTTT | CASSYTPSRGRDTQYF
NA | TRBJ2-1 | TRBV4-2 | TRBD1 | TGTGCCAGCAGCCAAGAGCAGGGGGCGGGAGAGCAGTTCTTC | CASSQEQGAGEQFF
NA | TRBJ1-1 | TRBV6-5 | TRBD1 | TGTGCCAGCAGTTACAGACAGGGGGCCACTGAAGCTTTCTTT | CASSYRQGATEAFF
few | TRBJ2-4 | TRBV5-4 | TRBD2 | TGTGCCAGCGGAAGCGGGGGGGAGGCCAAAAACAGTCAGTACTTC | CASGSGGEAKNSQYF
NA | TRBJ2-1 | TRBV7-9 | TRBD2 | TGTGCCAGCAGCCCCCTAGGGCTAGCGGGAGTGGAGAATGAGCAGTTCTTC | CASSPLGLAGVENEQFF
NA | TRBJ2-1 | TRBV10-3 | TRBD2 | TGTGCCATCGGACGACTAGCGGGAGGGCCTAGTCTCTACAATGAGCAGTTCTTC | CAIGRLAGGPSLYNEQFF
NA | TRBJ2-4 | TRBV5-1 | TRBD1 | TGCGCCAGCAGCTCGACAGGGAGCGGCAAAAACATTCAGTACTTC | CASSSTGSGKNIQYF
NA | TRBJ2-3 | TRBV9 | TRBD2 | TGTGCCAGCAGCGTAGGACTAGCGGGGGCTGGACTCACAGATACGCAGTATTTT | CASSVGLAGAGLTDTQYF
NA | TRBJ2-4 | TRBV4-3 | NA | TGCGCCAGCAGCCAAGTGTCCTCAGGGAAAAACAGTCAGTACTTC | CASSQVSSGKNSQYF
NA | TRBJ1-3 | TRBV19 | NA | TGTGCCAGTAGAACAGGGTCCTCTGGAAACACCATATATTTT | CASRTGSSGNTIYF
NA | TRBJ1-3 | TRBV18 | NA | TGTGCCAGCTCAGCCACCGAGGGGGACACCATATATTTT | CASSATEGDTIYF
NA | TRBJ2-5 | TRBV28 | TRBD2 | TGTGCCCTTGGGAGGGCCGAAGAGACCCAGTACTTC | CALGRAEETQYF
NA | TRBJ2-5 | TRBV5-4 | TRBD2 | TGTGCCAGCAGCTTGTCGGCGACTAGCGCCCAAGAGACCCAGTACTTC | CASSLSATSAQETQYF
NA | TRBJ2-7 | TRBV13 | NA | TGTGCCAGCAGTTTAACGGGTCCTTCCTACGAGCAGTACTTC | CASSLTGPSYEQYF
NA | TRBJ2-5 | TRBV5-1 | TRBD2 | TGCGCCAGCAGCTTGGTAATGAGGACGGGGGGAGAGACCCAGTACTTC | CASSLVMRTGGETQYF
NA | TRBJ1-1 | TRBV6-6 | TRBD1 | TGTGCCAGCAGTTACGCCCCGACAGGGGGCTACACTGAAGCTTTCTTT | CASSYAPTGGYTEAFF
NA | TRBJ2-3 | TRBV5-1 | TRBD2 | TGCGCCAGCAGCCTGGGACTAGCGGGAGGATCGGATACGCAGTATTTT | CASSLGLAGGSDTQYF
NA | TRBJ1-2 | TRBV2 | NA | TGTGCCGGCGGTCGGTCCTCGGGGTTTTATGGCTACACCTTC | CAGGRSSGFYGYTF
NA | TRBJ2-7 | TRBV6-6 | NA | TGTGCCAGCAGTTACTCGCAGGAATACGAGCAGTACTTC | CASSYSQEYEQYF
NA | TRBJ1-5 | TRBV4-3 | NA | TGCGCCAGCAGCCAAGCCTTAGGGGATCAGCCCCAGCATTTT | CASSQALGDQPQHF
NA | TRBJ2-7 | TRBV19 | NA | TGTGCCAGTAGTTCGAAGAACAGCGGCGACGAGCAGTACTTC | CASSSKNSGDEQYF
NA | TRBJ2-1 | TRBV5-8 | NA | TGTGCCAGCAGCTATTCTAGTTTCAATGAGCAGTTCTTC | CASSYSSFNEQFF
NA | TRBJ2-2 | TRBV5-1 | TRBD1 | TGCGCCAGCAGCCCGGACAGGGGATCGAACACCGGGGAGCTGTTTTTT | CASSPDRGSNTGELFF
NA | TRBJ1-1 | TRBV28 | NA | TGTGCCAGCAGTTTTCAGGGGCGGGTCACTGAAGCTTTCTTT | CASSFQGRVTEAFF
once | TRBJ2-7 | TRBV7-7 | TRBD1 | TGTGCTAGCAGCTTGGACAGGGGCCACGAGCAGTACTTC | CASSLDRGHEQYF
NA | TRBJ1-1 | TRBV7-2 | TRBD1 | TGTGCCAGCAGCCTCGACAGGGTGAACACTGAAGCTTTCTTT | CASSLDRVNTEAFF
NA | TRBJ1-5 | TRBV28 | NA | TGTGCCACCCTCGCTGGAGGCTGGGGAAATCAGCCCCAGCATTTT | CATLAGGWGNQPQHF
NA | TRBJ1-5 | TRBV19 | TRBD1 | TGTGCCAGTGGACAGGGGGCAATTCAGCCCCAGCATTTT | CASGQGAIQPQHF
many | TRBJ2-7 | TRBV7-9 | TRBD1 | TGTGCCAGCAGTACAGGGGGCAGGAACGAGCAGTACTTC | CASSTGGRNEQYF
NA | TRBJ2-1 | TRBV7-6 | NA | TGTGCCAGCAGCAGCCGGGGGAATGAGCAGTTCTTC | CASSSRGNEQFF
NA | TRBJ2-7 | TRBV30 | TRBD2 | TGTGCCTGGAGTCGCGGGGGTCGGAACGAGCAGTACTTC | CAWSRGGRNEQYF
NA | TRBJ1-2 | TRBV30 | NA | TGTGCCTGGAGTGTACCGGGGGGGTCATACACCTTC | CAWSVPGGSYTF
few | TRBJ1-2 | TRBV11-3 | NA | TGTGCCAGCAGCCGAAGGGACACCTTGGGCTACACCTTC | CASSRRDTLGYTF
NA | TRBJ2-7 | TRBV28 | NA | TGTGCCAGCAGTGTGGCAGGCGTATCCTACGAGCAGTACTTC | CASSVAGVSYEQYF
NA | TRBJ2-7 | TRBV5-4 | TRBD1 | TGTGCCAGCAACGGACAGGGGGGCTACGAGCAGTACTTC | CASNGQGGYEQYF